The 4 T cell receptor beta chains presented below share a single source sample, sequenced in a study of T cells after yellow fever vaccination. TCRdb reanalysed the 5' RACE reads using MiXCR and keeps one entry per CDR3 protein. In the table there are some 250,000 distinct CDR3 sequences, roughly 3.5% of which are singletons. The starting material was PBMCs, obtained 15 days after the yellow fever booster vaccination. These receptors were collected from a man younger than 30 who received the YFV17D yellow fever vaccine.

This clonotype was detected ten times or more. The V and J genes are TRBV12-3 or TRBV12-4 and TRBJ2-2; D ambiguous. The length of the CDR3 is 14 residues. V dropped 6 bases and J dropped 5 bases, with 13 bases sitting between them. CDR3 sequence reads: CASSYRSGTGELFF. CDR3 bases: TGTGCCAGCAGCTATCGCTCCGGAACCGGGGAGCTGTTTTTT.

This clonotype was detected many times. The J gene is TRBJ1-4, the V gene TRBV12-3 or TRBV12-4, with D possibly TRBD1 on 5 matching bases. The V gene lost 6 bases and the J gene lost 5 bases, with 7 bases spanning the gap. The length of the CDR3 is 12 residues. CDR3 nucleotides: TGTGCCAGCAGCGCAGGGAATGAAAAACTGTTTTTT. Translated: CASSAGNEKLFF.

The sample holds many counts of this clonotype. The CDR3 sequence: CSASISTDTQYF. DNA of the CDR3: TGCAGTGCTAGTATCTCCACAGATACGCAGTATTTT. J is TRBJ2-3 and V is TRBV20-1; D remains unclear. The V end lost 3 bases, the J end lost 2 bases, and 6 bases lay between the germline ends. CDR1 is DFQATT and CDR2 is SNEGSKA in the germline V gene (reference sequence). The CDR3 has 12 amino acids.

V gene TRBV12-3 or TRBV12-4 combines with J gene TRBJ1-4, with 9 bases fitting TRBD1. The CDR3 totals 14 residues. J lost 8 bases, V lost 6 bases, and 7 bases had no gene match. DNA for the CDR3: TGTGCCAGCAGGGCCCCGGACAGGGGCGAAAAACTGTTTTTT. It translates to CASRAPDRGEKLFF.